The 10 T cell receptor beta chains below were found in one sample sequenced in a study of cytomegalovirus exposure and HLA in healthy donors. The table came from immunoSEQ multiplex PCR; TCRdb's copy has only in-frame clones and leaves some out. The repertoire consists of some 140,000 clones, with 84% occurring once and the leading ten covering more than 1.4%. The sequencing input was PBMCs. These receptors came from a woman aged 25 to 39 in good health and CMV-seronegative.

The chain joins TRBV28 to TRBJ2-2; perhaps TRBD2 as D (6 bases). The length of the CDR3 is 14 residues. Germline CDR1 MDHEN, CDR2 SYDVKM. Trimming removed 6 bases from V and 1 base from J, with 9 bases in between. CDR3 loop: CASRRDLNTGELFF. The DNA for the CDR3 is TGTGCCAGCAGGAGGGACTTGAACACCGGGGAGCTGTTTTTT.

V and J are TRBV28 and TRBJ2-7; 9 positions match TRBD1. Trimming took 5 bases from V and 5 from J; bases not matched to a gene: 10. The CDR3 extends over 15 amino acids. Per the germline V gene, CDR1 is MDHEN and CDR2 is SYDVKM. CDR3 protein: CASSPAGTGIHEQYF. The CDR3 nucleotides are TGTGCCAGCAGTCCAGCCGGGACAGGGATCCACGAGCAGTACTTC.

This clone has more than one count but fewer than ten. J is TRBJ2-1 and V is TRBV2, with 7 bases aligning to TRBD2. V lost 6 bases and J lost 1; bases outside the gene matches: 3. CDR3 size: 14 residues. Germline V gene data show CDR1 as SNHLY and CDR2 as FYNNEI. The CDR3 loop is CASRAGISYNEQFF. Here the CDR3 DNA reads TGTGCCAGCAGAGCGGGAATATCCTACAATGAGCAGTTCTTC. Supplemented by reference TRBV2 and TRBJ2-1, the full variable domain reads EPEVTQTPSHQVTQMGQEVILRCVPISNHLYFYWYRQILGQKVEFLVSFYNNEISEKSEIFDDQFSVERPDGSNFTLKIRSTKLEDSAMYFCASRAGISYNEQFFGPGTRLTVL.

This clone was seen more than once but under ten times. The chain joins TRBV5-1 to TRBJ2-5; 9 nucleotides line up with TRBD1. The CDR3 is made up of 15 amino acids. Per the germline V gene, CDR1 is SGHRS and CDR2 is YFSETQ. V was clipped by 4 bases and J by 3 bases; unmatched bases: 7. The CDR3, as DNA: TGCGCCAGCAGCAATCCGGGACAGGGAGAAGAGACCCAGTACTTC. It encodes CASSNPGQGEETQYF.

This clone has a handful of counts. V gene TRBV5-4 combines with J gene TRBJ1-6; TRBD1 might be the D (6 bases). Deletions cut 4 bases from V and 9 bases from J, with 14 bases between. CDR3 length equals 14 residues. Germline assignment: CDR1 SGHNT and CDR2 YYREEE (reference sequence). DNA for the CDR3: TGTGCCAGCAGCCGACAGGACGGAGGTTCACCCCTCCACTTT. Translated: CASSRQDGGSPLHF.

This chain uses TRBV23-1 with TRBJ1-6; no clear D gene. TRBV23-1 carries the ORF label, with uncertain function. The CDR3 length is 15 residues. V was shortened by 2 bases and J by 1 base, with 6 bases between the two germline ends. CDR3 nucleotide sequence: TGCGCCAGCAGTCAAGGGAGGTCCTATAATTCACCCCTCCACTTT. Translated, it gives CASSQGRSYNSPLHF.

DNA for the CDR3: TGTGCCAGCAGTTTCGCAGAATCCTACGAGCAGTACTTC. Translated: CASSFAESYEQYF. The chain uses TRBV6-5 and TRBJ2-7; D is undetermined. The CDR3 is 13 amino acids. V was pared by 4 bases and J by 1 base, with 8 bases between. Per the germline V gene, CDR1 is MNHEY and CDR2 is SVGAGI.

This rearrangement joins TRBV21-1 to TRBJ2-6; the D call of TRBD1 is as the table states it, not checked on the DNA. TRBV21-1 is deemed a pseudogene. The CDR3 is made up of 18 amino acids. CDR3 in DNA: TGTGCCAGCAGCAAAAGGGGCAGGGGGCTCGGTGGGGCCAACGTCCTGACTTTC. This encodes CASSKRGRGLGGANVLTF.

The CDR3 DNA follows: TGTGCCTGGGATGGTAACAGGGGGCAGAATTCACCCCTCCACTTT. It specifies CAWDGNRGQNSPLHF. V is TRBV30 and J is TRBJ1-6, with 9 bases fitting TRBD1. This CDR3 has 15 amino acids. V trimming: 5 bases; J trimming: 7 bases; junction bases outside the gene matches: 9. Germline CDR1 is GTSNPN and CDR2 is SVGIG (reference sequence).

This clone was seen a few times. The chain links TRBV5-4 to TRBJ1-2, with 8 bases that match TRBD1. The CDR3 spans 17 residues. The V and J ends lost 3 bases and 1 base, in that order; junction bases with no gene match: 11. CDR1 and CDR2 (germline): SGHNT, YYREEE (reference sequence). CDR3 region: CASSSGNRQGYNYGYTF. Written as DNA, the CDR3 is TGTGCCAGCAGCTCGGGAAACAGACAGGGGTATAACTATGGCTACACCTTC.